Following are 19 T cell receptor beta chains from one sample sequenced in a study of PD-L1 blockade in urothelial cancer. Data came from immunoSEQ multiplex PCR; TCRdb stores just in-frame clones and leaves some out. This sample has tens of thousands of clones; roughly 82% occur once, and the top ten carry roughly 3.2%. The sample was PBMCs, taken around atezolizumab (anti-PD-L1) treatment. These receptors were collected from a man in his 70s with urothelial cancer.

Only a few counts were recorded for this clone. This chain joins TRBV5-6 and TRBJ2-2; 7 positions agree with TRBD2. This CDR3 comprises 16 residues. The V gene's germline CDR1 is SGHDT and CDR2 YYEEEE. V shed 7 bases, J shed 0 bases, and the junction held 9 bases outside the gene matches. CDR3 DNA sequence: TGTGCCAGCTTTTCTACTGGGGGGGCGAACACCGGGGAGCTGTTTTTT. Translating it yields CASFSTGGANTGELFF.

The rearrangement uses TRBV10-3 and TRBJ1-1; TRBD1 might be the D (6 bases). Germline V gene sequence: CDR1 ENHRY, CDR2 SYGVKD. V shed 7 bases and J shed 2 bases, with 8 bases lying between them. This CDR3 is 12 amino acids long. The CDR3 sequence is CAIKQGNTEAFF. The CDR3 region has the DNA TGTGCCATCAAACAGGGAAACACTGAAGCTTTCTTT.

The genes are TRBV10-3 and TRBJ2-3; a weak D match, TRBD2 (5 bases). Trimming pared 3 bases from V and 0 bases from J, leaving 10 bases between. CDR1 is ENHRY and CDR2 is SYGVKD in the germline V gene. The CDR3 sequence is 15 residues long. The CDR3 is CAISDRLSSTDTQYF. The CDR3 region has the DNA TGTGCCATCAGTGACAGACTATCTAGCACAGATACGCAGTATTTT.

This clone showed up just once. J is TRBJ1-3 and V is TRBV19; 9 nucleotides align to TRBD1. CDR3 length equals 15 residues. The trim removed 2 bases at V and 2 bases at J, leaving 1 base unmatched. The V gene's germline CDR1 is LNHDA and CDR2 SQIVND (reference sequence). The CDR3 bases are TGTGCCAGTAGTATACGGACAGGGGCTGGAAACACCATATATTTT. It yields the protein CASSIRTGAGNTIYF.

The chain joins TRBV7-9 to TRBJ1-2, with D hard to call. Looked up from germline, CDR1 is SEHNR and CDR2 is FQNEAQ (reference sequence). V lost 1 base and J lost 7, with 13 bases in between. This CDR3 is built from 14 residues. In DNA form, the CDR3 reads TGTGCCAGCAGCTTAGGGGATGTGGCGGGTGGCTACACCTTC. Its translation: CASSLGDVAGGYTF.

Only a few counts were recorded for this clone. The chain carries TRBV30 and TRBJ1-6; TRBD1 is a possible D gene (5 bases). The germline V gene has CDR1 GTSNPN and CDR2 SVGIG (reference sequence). Trimming stripped 5 bases from V and 10 bases from J, with 15 bases between. This CDR3 region has 13 residues. The CDR3 loop reads CAWELTRGSPLHF. The CDR3, as DNA: TGTGCCTGGGAACTGACCCGGGGGTCACCCCTCCACTTT.

J is TRBJ1-1 and V is TRBV6-1; D may be TRBD1 (5 bases). The ends were cut back, 7 bases at V and 8 bases at J, with 14 bases in the middle. Germline V gene sequence: CDR1 MNHNS, CDR2 SASEGT. CDR3 size: 12 residues. CDR3 sequence (DNA): TGTGCCAGCATTGGGAGGAGGGGAGAAGCTTTCTTT. It encodes CASIGRRGEAFF.

V is TRBV7-9 and J is TRBJ2-7, with TRBD2 identical over 7 bases. This CDR3 spans 15 amino acids. J lost 5 bases, V lost 0 bases, and 7 bases had no gene match. From germline, CDR1 is SEHNR and CDR2 FQNEAQ (reference sequence). This CDR3 is CASSLAVGRDHEQYF. CDR3 sequence (DNA): TGTGCCAGCAGCTTAGCGGTTGGGAGGGACCACGAGCAGTACTTC.

The chain joins TRBV14 to TRBJ2-1, with D possibly matching TRBD2 (7 bases). The CDR3 is 15 amino acids. Trimming stripped 3 bases from V and 4 bases from J, with 13 bases between. Germline-derived CDR1 and CDR2 are SGHDN and FVKESK. The CDR3 nucleotides read TGTGCCAGCAGCCATCGGGGGGCTCTATACAATGAGCAGTTCTTC. This gives the protein CASSHRGALYNEQFF.

The chain couples TRBV6-5 to TRBJ1-1; D unresolved. CDR1 is MNHEY, CDR2 SVGAGI, per germline. The CDR3 is made up of 12 amino acids. With 4 bases removed from V and 8 bases from J, the gap between germline ends came to 11 bases. DNA of the CDR3: TGTGCCAGCAGTTTCACGACCGGGGAAGCTTTCTTT. This sequence encodes CASSFTTGEAFF.

The chain employs TRBV19 and TRBJ1-1; D may be TRBD1 (5 bases). CDR1 and CDR2 (germline): LNHDA, SQIVND (reference sequence). V lost 7 bases to trimming and J lost 0 bases, with 15 bases between them. CDR3 length equals 15 residues. The DNA for the CDR3 is TGTGCCAGTATCCCATGGGGGGGGATGAACACTGAAGCTTTCTTT. It yields the protein CASIPWGGMNTEAFF.

This sequence joins TRBV5-1 and TRBJ2-1; TRBD2 agrees at 13 bases. The CDR3 sequence is 17 residues long. V trimming: 0 bases; J trimming: 9 bases; junction bases outside the gene matches: 9. CDR1 is SGHRS and CDR2 is YFSETQ in the germline V gene. CDR3 protein: CASSLGPTSGGAGEQFF. The CDR3 DNA follows: TGCGCCAGCAGCTTGGGGCCCACTAGCGGGGGGGCGGGTGAGCAGTTCTTC.

The J gene is TRBJ1-1, the V gene TRBV7-3; tentative D call: TRBD1 (6 bases). V was trimmed by 6 bases and J by 1 base, leaving 9 bases between them. This CDR3 comprises 13 residues. Germline V gene lookup returns CDR1 SGHTA and CDR2 FQGTGA. Written as DNA, the CDR3 is TGTGCCAGCAGATGGACAGAGAACACTGAAGCTTTCTTT. Its protein product is CASRWTENTEAFF.

In its sample, this clone was seen once. The CDR3: CASSHRGAAEAFF. The CDR3 coding sequence is TGTGCCAGTAGTCACAGGGGGGCGGCTGAAGCTTTCTTT. This chain links TRBV19 with TRBJ1-1; 8 nucleotides align to TRBD1. V shed 5 bases and J 6 bases; nucleotides not matched to a gene: 5. Per germline, CDR1 LNHDA and CDR2 SQIVND (reference sequence). The CDR3 is 13 residues long.

This rearrangement joins TRBV27 to TRBJ2-7; 9 positions match TRBD1. CDR1 is MNHEY, CDR2 SMNVEV, per germline (reference sequence). The CDR3 contains 14 residues. V gave up 5 bases and J gave up 2 bases; unmatched junction bases: 4. The CDR3 sequence: CASSPGDRAYEQYF. DNA for the CDR3: TGTGCCAGCAGTCCCGGGGACAGGGCCTACGAGCAGTACTTC.

The rearrangement uses TRBV7-3 and TRBJ2-1, with TRBD2 matching 13 bases. Germline values: CDR1 SGHTA, CDR2 FQGTGA. J was trimmed by 9 bases and V by 5 bases; bases with no gene match: 7. This CDR3 region has 15 residues. The CDR3 sequence is CASSPSGLAGLEQFF. The CDR3 DNA is TGTGCCAGCAGCCCATCGGGACTAGCGGGACTTGAGCAGTTCTTC.

The rearrangement joins TRBV28 to TRBJ2-5; weak D call: TRBD1 (6 bases). The CDR3 length is 12 residues. Germline assignment: CDR1 MDHEN and CDR2 SYDVKM. The ends were cut back, 8 bases at V and 4 bases at J, with 11 bases in the middle. CDR3 loop: CASGSGVETQYF. The DNA of the CDR3 is TGTGCCAGCGGATCAGGGGTAGAGACCCAGTACTTC.

The chain has TRBV19 and TRBJ2-1, with TRBD2 identical over 10 bases. From germline, CDR1 is LNHDA and CDR2 SQIVND (reference sequence). CDR3 length: 16 amino acids. The V segment lost 6 bases and the J segment 7 bases; nucleotides outside the gene matches: 12. CDR3 sequence (DNA): TGTGCCAGTAGGTCGGGAAGCGGGAGGGTCCAGAATGAGCAGTTCTTC. Translation gives CASRSGSGRVQNEQFF. Using reference TRBV19 and TRBJ2-1 for the parts outside the CDR3, the full variable domain is DGGITQSPKYLFRKEGQNVTLSCEQNLNHDAMYWYRQDPGQGLRLIYYSQIVNDFQKGDIAEGYSVSREKKESFPLTVTSAQKNPTAFYLCASRSGSGRVQNEQFFGPGTRLTVL.

The J gene is TRBJ2-7, the V gene TRBV6-1, with TRBD1 identical over 9 bases. V was pared by 5 bases and J by 3 bases, with 8 bases of the junction left unmatched. The CDR3 sequence is 15 residues long. CDR1 is MNHNS and CDR2 is SASEGT in the germline V gene. The CDR3 DNA reads as TGTGCCAGCAGTCGTGTGGGACAGGGCGACTACGAGCAGTACTTC. This sequence encodes CASSRVGQGDYEQYF.